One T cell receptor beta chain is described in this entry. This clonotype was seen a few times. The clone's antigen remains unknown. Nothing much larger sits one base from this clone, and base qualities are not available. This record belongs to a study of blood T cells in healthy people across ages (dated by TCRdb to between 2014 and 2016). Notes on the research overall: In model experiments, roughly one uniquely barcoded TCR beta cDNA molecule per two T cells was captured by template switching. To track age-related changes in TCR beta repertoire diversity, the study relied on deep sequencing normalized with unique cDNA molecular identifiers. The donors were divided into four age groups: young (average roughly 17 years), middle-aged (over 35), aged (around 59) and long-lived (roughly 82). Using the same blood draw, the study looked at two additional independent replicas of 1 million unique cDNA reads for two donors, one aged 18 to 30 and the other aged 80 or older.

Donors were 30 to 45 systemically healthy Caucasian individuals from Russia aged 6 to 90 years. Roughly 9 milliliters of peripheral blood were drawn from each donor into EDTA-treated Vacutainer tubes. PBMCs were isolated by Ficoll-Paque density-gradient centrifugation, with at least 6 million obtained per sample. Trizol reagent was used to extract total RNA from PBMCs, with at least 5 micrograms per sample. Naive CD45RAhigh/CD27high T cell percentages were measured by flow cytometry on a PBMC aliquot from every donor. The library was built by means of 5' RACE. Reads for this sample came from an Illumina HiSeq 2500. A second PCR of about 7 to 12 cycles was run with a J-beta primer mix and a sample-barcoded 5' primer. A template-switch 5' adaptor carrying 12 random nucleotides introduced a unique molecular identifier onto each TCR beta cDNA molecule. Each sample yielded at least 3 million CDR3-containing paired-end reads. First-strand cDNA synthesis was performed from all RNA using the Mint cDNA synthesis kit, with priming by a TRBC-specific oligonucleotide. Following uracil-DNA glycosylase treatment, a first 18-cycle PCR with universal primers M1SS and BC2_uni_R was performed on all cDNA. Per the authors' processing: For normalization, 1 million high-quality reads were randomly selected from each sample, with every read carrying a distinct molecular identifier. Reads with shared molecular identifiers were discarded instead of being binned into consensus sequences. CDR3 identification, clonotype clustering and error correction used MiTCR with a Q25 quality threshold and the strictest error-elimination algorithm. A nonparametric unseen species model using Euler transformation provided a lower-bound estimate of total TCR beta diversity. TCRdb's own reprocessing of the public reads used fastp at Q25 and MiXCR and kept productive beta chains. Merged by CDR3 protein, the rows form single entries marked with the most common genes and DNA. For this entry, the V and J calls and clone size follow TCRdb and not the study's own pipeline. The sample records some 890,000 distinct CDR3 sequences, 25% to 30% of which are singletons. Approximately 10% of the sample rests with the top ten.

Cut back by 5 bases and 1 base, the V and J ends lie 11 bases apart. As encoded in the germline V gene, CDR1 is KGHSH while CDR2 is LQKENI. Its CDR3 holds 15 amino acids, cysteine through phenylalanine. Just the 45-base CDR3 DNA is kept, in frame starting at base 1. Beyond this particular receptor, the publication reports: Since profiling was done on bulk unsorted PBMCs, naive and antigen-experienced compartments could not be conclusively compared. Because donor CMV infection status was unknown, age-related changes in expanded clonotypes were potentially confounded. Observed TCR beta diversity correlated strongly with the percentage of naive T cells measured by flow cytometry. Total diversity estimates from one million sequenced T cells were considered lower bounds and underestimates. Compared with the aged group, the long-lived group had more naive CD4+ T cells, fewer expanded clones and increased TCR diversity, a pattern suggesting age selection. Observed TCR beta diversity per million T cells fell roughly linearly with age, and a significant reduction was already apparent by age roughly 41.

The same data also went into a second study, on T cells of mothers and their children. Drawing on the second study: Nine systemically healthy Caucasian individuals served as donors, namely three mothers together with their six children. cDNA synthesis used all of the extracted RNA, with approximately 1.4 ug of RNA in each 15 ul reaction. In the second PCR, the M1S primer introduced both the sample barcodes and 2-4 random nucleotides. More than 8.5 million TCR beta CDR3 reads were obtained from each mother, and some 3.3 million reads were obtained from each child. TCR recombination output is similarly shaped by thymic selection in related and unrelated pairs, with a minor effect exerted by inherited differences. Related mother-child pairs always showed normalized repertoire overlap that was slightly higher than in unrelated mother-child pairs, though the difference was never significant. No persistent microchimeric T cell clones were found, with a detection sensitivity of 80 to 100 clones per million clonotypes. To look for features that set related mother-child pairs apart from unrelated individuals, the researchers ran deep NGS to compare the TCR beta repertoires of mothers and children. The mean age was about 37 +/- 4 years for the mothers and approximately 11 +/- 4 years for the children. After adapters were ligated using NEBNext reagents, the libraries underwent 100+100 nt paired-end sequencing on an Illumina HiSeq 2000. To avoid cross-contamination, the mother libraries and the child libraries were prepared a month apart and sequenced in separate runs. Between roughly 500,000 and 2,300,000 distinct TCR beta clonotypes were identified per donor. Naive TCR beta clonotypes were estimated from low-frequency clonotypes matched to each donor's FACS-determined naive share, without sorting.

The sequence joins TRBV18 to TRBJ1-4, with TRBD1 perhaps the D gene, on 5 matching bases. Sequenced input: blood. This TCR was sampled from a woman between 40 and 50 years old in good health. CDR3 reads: CASSSDSVTNEKLFF. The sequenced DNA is TGTGCCAGCTCATCTGACAGCGTAACTAATGAAAAACTGTTTTTT.